This T cell receptor beta chain came from a study of T cell changes during pregnancy in multiple sclerosis. TCRdb's table, derived via immunoSEQ multiplex PCR, lists solely in-frame clones and lacks some. Here the sample spans around 45,000 clones, just under 95% being singletons. The J segment lost 3 bases and the V segment lost 5 bases, leaving 5 bases of the junction unmatched. Germline V gives CDR1 MNHEY, CDR2 SVGAGI. The CDR3 is made up of 15 amino acids. Sequenced material: CD4+ T cells from peripheral blood mononuclear cells, taken in the third trimester of pregnancy. The chain combines TRBV6-5 with TRBJ2-2, with 8 bases that match TRBD1. The sequence came from a female donor with multiple sclerosis, enrolled in a pregnancy study. DNA of the CDR3: TGTGCCAGCAGTGTTGACAGGGGAGACACCGGGGAGCTGTTTTTT. Its translation: CASSVDRGDTGELFF.